Included here is one T cell receptor beta chain sequence, with context. What it binds is not known. Data came from immunoSEQ multiplex PCR; TCRdb stores just in-frame clones and leaves some out. The repertoire holds about 59,000 clones, approximately 90% seen once, with roughly 12% in the top ten. These data are taken from a study of OX40 agonist ivuxolimab in advanced cancers. V was pared by 3 bases and J by 4 bases, with 15 bases between. CDR3 length: 15 amino acids. From germline, CDR1 is MDHEN and CDR2 SYDVKM. The study, taken as a whole, reports: Doses of 0.1 to 3.0 mg/kg were accompanied by clonal expansion of CD4+ and CD8+ blood T cells by week 6.

J is TRBJ2-5 and V is TRBV28; D perhaps matches TRBD2 (5 bases). The receptor was derived from an adult with an advanced solid tumor such as melanoma, head and neck, liver or kidney cancer. The specimen comprised CD4+ or CD8+ T cells sorted from blood, sampled in a trial of the OX40 agonist ivuxolimab. For the CDR3, the DNA is TGTGCCAGCAGTTTCCCCTCTAGCCGTTTAGAGACCCAGTACTTC. Translated, it gives CASSFPSSRLETQYF.